The 32 T cell receptor beta chains listed next were all sequenced from one sample in a study of blood T cell repertoires in COVID-19 (TCRdb year 2020). The library was generated by the immunoSEQ multiplex PCR assay. The clones in this table, taken by TCRdb from immuneACCESS, are in-frame only. Not every clone is retained; where verified, under half of the shortfall comes from an unresolved V gene, and the cause of the rest is unknown. The sample yields 160,000 or so clones; roughly nine tenths were counted once. The ten biggest clones cover 15% to 20% of the sample. Sequencing was performed on peripheral blood. The receptors stem from a man aged 55-75 years with active or convalescent COVID-19.

V and J are TRBV19 and TRBJ2-2; unclear D gene. The CDR3 is 13 amino acids. V was cut by 6 bases and J by 0 bases, with 5 bases left in between. CDR1 is LNHDA, CDR2 SQIVND, per germline (reference sequence). The CDR3 loop is CASSATNTGELFF. CDR3 bases: TGTGCCAGTAGCGCTACGAACACCGGGGAGCTGTTTTTT.

The chain joins TRBV7-9 to TRBJ1-5; TRBD1 agrees at 12 bases. CDR1 and CDR2 from the germline V gene are SEHNR and FQNEAQ (reference sequence). Losses at the gene ends were 5 bases for V and 0 bases for J; bases not matched to a gene: 5. The CDR3 is 17 residues long. CDR3 bases: TGTGCCAGCAGCAGGGGACAGGGGGCTTCTAGCAATCAGCCCCAGCATTTT. Residues: CASSRGQGASSNQPQHF.

The chain couples TRBV7-6 to TRBJ1-5, with 10 bases aligning to TRBD1. V trimming: 5 bases; J trimming: 5 bases; junction bases outside the gene matches: 6. The CDR3 consists of 15 residues. CDR1 is SGHVS and CDR2 is FNYEAQ in the germline V gene. The CDR3 loop is CASSSRQGADQPQHF. The CDR3 coding sequence is TGTGCCAGCAGCAGCAGACAGGGGGCCGATCAGCCCCAGCATTTT.

The V gene is TRBV6-1, the J gene TRBJ1-1, with unresolved D. V was trimmed by 2 bases and J by 0 bases, leaving 7 bases between them. From germline, CDR1 is MNHNS and CDR2 SASEGT. The CDR3 runs 14 residues. The CDR3 protein is CASSEHRMNTEAFF. The CDR3 region has the DNA TGTGCCAGCAGTGAACACAGAATGAACACTGAAGCTTTCTTT.

CDR3 region: CASRSDTDTQYF. The CDR3 nucleotides are TGTGCCAGCAGGTCAGACACAGATACGCAGTATTTT. The rearrangement links TRBV2 to TRBJ2-3; D is ambiguous. Germline V gene sequence: CDR1 SNHLY, CDR2 FYNNEI. The CDR3 is 12 residues long. Trimming removed 6 bases at V and 2 bases at J, with 6 bases between.

This clone was observed a handful of times. The rearrangement links TRBV28 to TRBJ2-1; D is perhaps TRBD1 (6 bases). The CDR3 extends over 13 amino acids. The V and J ends lost 5 bases and 9 bases respectively, with 14 bases between them. The V gene's germline CDR1 is MDHEN and CDR2 SYDVKM. CDR3 bases: TGTGCCAGCAGTCGGACAGTGTTGGGTGAGCAGTTCTTC. It codes for CASSRTVLGEQFF.

CDR3 loop: CASSLDWTGNTEAFF. The CDR3 region has the DNA TGTGCCAGCAGCTTAGATTGGACAGGAAACACTGAAGCTTTCTTT. The V gene is TRBV7-8, the J gene TRBJ1-1; TRBD1 matches at 7 bases. J was trimmed by 2 bases and V by 1 base; bases with no gene match: 4. The CDR3 runs 15 residues. CDR1 and CDR2 from the germline V gene are SGHVS and FQNEAQ.

In its sample, this clone was seen once. The chain links TRBV5-1 to TRBJ1-1, with TRBD1 matching 9 bases. With 0 bases clipped from V and 5 bases from J, the junction kept 2 bases outside the gene matches. The CDR3 is 14 residues long. Looked up from germline, CDR1 is SGHRS and CDR2 is YFSETQ. As DNA, the CDR3 is TGCGCCAGCAGCTTGGACAGGGGGCTAACTGAAGCTTTCTTT. Its protein product is CASSLDRGLTEAFF.

V is TRBV28 and J is TRBJ2-6; no reliable D call. Trimming cost V 3 bases and J 2 bases, with 2 bases left between them. Germline V gene sequence: CDR1 MDHEN, CDR2 SYDVKM. This CDR3 has 13 residues. CDR3 DNA sequence: TGTGCCAGCAGTTTCACTGGGGCCAACGTCCTGACTTTC. Amino acid sequence: CASSFTGANVLTF.

The chain recombines TRBV5-1 with TRBJ2-7; TRBD2 matches at 10 bases. The CDR3 runs 16 residues. V shed 4 bases and J 1 base; nucleotides not matched to a gene: 8. Germline values: CDR1 SGHRS, CDR2 YFSETQ. This chain's CDR3 is CASSQILAGYSYEQYF. CDR3 in DNA: TGCGCCAGCAGCCAAATACTAGCGGGGTATTCCTACGAGCAGTACTTC.

The chain links TRBV11-2 to TRBJ2-3; the match to TRBD2 covers 13 bases. J gave up 1 base and V 6 bases, and 10 bases lay outside the gene matches. Germline V gives CDR1 SGHAT, CDR2 FQNNGV. The CDR3 extends over 18 amino acids. The DNA of the CDR3 is TGTGCCAGCAGTAAACTAGCGGGAGGGGTGGGCGGCACAGATACGCAGTATTTT. The encoded protein is CASSKLAGGVGGTDTQYF. Full variable domain (rest looked up from reference TRBV11-2 and TRBJ2-3): EAGVAQSPRYKIIEKRQSVAFWCNPISGHATLYWYQQILGQGPKLLIQFQNNGVVDDSQLPKDRFSAERLKGVDSTLKIQPAKLEDSAVYLCASSKLAGGVGGTDTQYFGPGTRLTVL.

V usage is TRBV4-2 and J usage is TRBJ1-4; D not certain. The CDR3 is made up of 14 amino acids. Trimming shortened V by 4 bases and J by 10 bases, and 16 bases separated the two germline ends. Germline assignment: CDR1 LGHNA and CDR2 YNFKEQ. The CDR3 nucleotides read TGTGCCAGCAGCCCACCCCTCTCACACCGAAAACTGTTTTTT. As protein: CASSPPLSHRKLFF.

This chain uses TRBV27 with TRBJ2-7; weak D call: TRBD1 (6 bases). The CDR3 is 17 residues long. V was trimmed by 0 bases and J by 0 bases, leaving 15 bases between them. Germline values: CDR1 MNHEY, CDR2 SMNVEV (reference sequence). The CDR3 spells CASSLSGAGANSYEQYF. As DNA, the CDR3 is TGTGCCAGCAGTTTATCCGGGGCAGGGGCCAACTCCTACGAGCAGTACTTC.

The chain recombines TRBV7-9 with TRBJ2-1; 10 nucleotides match TRBD2. The CDR3 extends over 17 amino acids. V was pared by 2 bases and J by 6 bases, with 10 bases of the junction left unmatched. From germline, CDR1 is SEHNR and CDR2 FQNEAQ (reference sequence). The CDR3 DNA sequence: TGTGCCAGCAGCTTACCGAGGACTAGCGGTTTGGGCAATGAGCAGTTCTTC. Its translation: CASSLPRTSGLGNEQFF.

The chain carries TRBV29-1 and TRBJ1-3; D perhaps matches TRBD1 (6 bases). The CDR3 is made up of 13 amino acids. V was pared by 7 bases and J by 0 bases, with 10 bases between. Germline CDR1 and CDR2: SQVTM and ANQGSEA. The CDR3 DNA reads as TGCAGCGCCATGGACAGCTCTGGAAACACCATATATTTT. This codes for CSAMDSSGNTIYF. The full variable domain, rest sourced from reference TRBV29-1 and TRBJ1-3, is SAVISQKPSRDICQRGTSLTIQCQVDSQVTMMFWYRQQPGQSLTLIATANQGSEATYESGFVIDKFPISRPNLTFSTLTVSNMSPEDSSIYLCSAMDSSGNTIYFGEGSWLTVV.

The chain recombines TRBV6-1 with TRBJ1-4; 7 nucleotides align to TRBD1. Per germline, CDR1 MNHNS and CDR2 SASEGT. Trimming at V came to 1 base and at J to 0 bases, leaving 5 bases not matched to a gene. The CDR3 consists of 17 residues. This chain's CDR3 is CASSEGQGRATNEKLFF. The CDR3 coding sequence is TGTGCCAGCAGTGAAGGACAGGGCCGTGCAACTAATGAAAAACTGTTTTTT.

This chain links TRBV6-1 with TRBJ2-2; TRBD2 aligns across 11 bases. The CDR3 covers 16 residues. In germline, CDR1 is MNHNS, CDR2 SASEGT. The V gene end was trimmed by 4 bases and the J gene end by 2 bases; junction bases not matched to a gene: 3. The CDR3 DNA follows: TGTGCCAGCAGTGGCCTAGCGGGAGGAAACACCGGGGAGCTGTTTTTT. Residues: CASSGLAGGNTGELFF.

The V call is TRBV9, the J call TRBJ1-5; 9 bases align to TRBD1. The CDR3 runs 13 residues. Germline V lookup: CDR1 SGDLS, CDR2 YYNGEE. V dropped 7 bases and J dropped 4; count of bases not matched to a gene: 3. The DNA for the CDR3 is TGTGCCAGCGGACAGGGGCCAAATCAGCCCCAGCATTTT. Translated: CASGQGPNQPQHF.

V gene TRBV28 combines with J gene TRBJ1-6; TRBD1 matches at 7 bases. The CDR3 has 14 amino acids. Germline V gives CDR1 MDHEN, CDR2 SYDVKM. After removal of 6 bases from V and 7 bases from J, the junction contained 6 bases not matched to a gene. CDR3 region: CASSPPGQNSPLHF. The CDR3, as DNA: TGTGCCAGCAGCCCGCCGGGACAGAATTCACCCCTCCACTTT.

This clone was observed once. This CDR3 reads CASSGKGAEVYEQYF. The CDR3 nucleotides are TGTGCCAGTAGCGGAAAGGGGGCAGAGGTCTACGAGCAGTACTTC. The chain combines TRBV19 with TRBJ2-7; the match to TRBD1 covers 7 bases. CDR1 is LNHDA and CDR2 is SQIVND in the germline V gene (reference sequence). The CDR3 is 15 residues long. The ends lost 6 bases at V and 3 bases at J; junction bases unmatched: 11.

This chain uses TRBV25-1 with TRBJ2-2, with 7 bases aligning to TRBD1. V lost 1 base and J lost 7; bases outside the gene matches: 6. This CDR3 has 15 residues. CDR1 is MGHDK and CDR2 is SYGVNS in the germline V gene. The CDR3 bases are TGTGCCAGCAGTGAATTGAGGGGGCATGGCGGGGAGCTGTTTTTT. It is translated as CASSELRGHGGELFF.

The genes are TRBV6-6 and TRBJ2-7, with 12 bases that match TRBD1. Trimming at V came to 2 bases and at J to 7 bases, leaving 6 bases not matched to a gene. This CDR3 has 15 amino acids. Germline CDR1 is MNHNY and CDR2 is SVGAGI (reference sequence). CDR3 in DNA: TGTGCCAGCAGTTACGGGGACAGGGGGCGGTGGGAGCAGTACTTC. The encoded protein is CASSYGDRGRWEQYF.

The V call is TRBV10-3, the J call TRBJ1-1, with TRBD1 identical over 8 bases. Trimming at V came to 6 bases and at J to 7 bases, leaving 1 base not matched to a gene. The CDR3 length is 11 residues. Germline V gene sequence: CDR1 ENHRY, CDR2 SYGVKD. CDR3 in amino acids: CAIRDRGEAFF. For the CDR3, the DNA is TGTGCCATCAGAGACAGGGGTGAAGCTTTCTTT.

The V call is TRBV5-1, the J call TRBJ2-7; 8 nucleotides match TRBD1. This CDR3 comprises 14 residues. The V segment lost 0 bases and the J segment 5 bases; nucleotides outside the gene matches: 4. Germline V gene data show CDR1 as SGHRS and CDR2 as YFSETQ. The CDR3 reads CASSLGQGSHEQYF. As DNA, the CDR3 is TGCGCCAGCAGCTTGGGACAGGGGTCCCACGAGCAGTACTTC.

The count of this clone is one. The V call is TRBV19, the J call TRBJ2-1; the match to TRBD2 covers 7 bases. J was trimmed by 0 bases and V by 5 bases; bases with no gene match: 7. Germline-derived CDR1 and CDR2 are LNHDA and SQIVND (reference sequence). The CDR3 is made up of 16 amino acids. CDR3 region: CASSLRAGTSYNEQFF. DNA for the CDR3: TGTGCCAGTAGTCTGAGAGCGGGGACCTCCTACAATGAGCAGTTCTTC. The full variable domain, in which reference TRBV19 and TRBJ2-1 provide the parts outside the CDR3, is DGGITQSPKYLFRKEGQNVTLSCEQNLNHDAMYWYRQDPGQGLRLIYYSQIVNDFQKGDIAEGYSVSREKKESFPLTVTSAQKNPTAFYLCASSLRAGTSYNEQFFGPGTRLTVL.

This clone was found a few times. The rearrangement joins TRBV30 to TRBJ1-2; weak D call: TRBD1 (6 bases). In germline, CDR1 is GTSNPN, CDR2 SVGIG (reference sequence). This CDR3 is built from 13 residues. The ends were cut back, 3 bases at V and 4 bases at J, with 12 bases in the middle. CDR3 bases: TGTGCCTGGAGCCCCGACAGGATCTATGGCTACACCTTC. Its translation is CAWSPDRIYGYTF.

V usage is TRBV6-4 and J usage is TRBJ2-3; 8 bases fit TRBD2. CDR1 and CDR2 from the germline V gene are MRHNA and SNTAGT. With V trimmed by 5 bases and J by 5 bases, 6 bases remained unmatched. The CDR3 has 14 amino acids. The CDR3 is CASSREGGGDTQYF. The CDR3 coding sequence is TGTGCCAGCAGTCGGGAGGGGGGCGGAGATACGCAGTATTTT.

The chain links TRBV9 to TRBJ2-1, with 9 bases fitting TRBD2. Trimming took 0 bases from V and 5 from J; bases not matched to a gene: 6. This CDR3 is built from 16 residues. Germline CDR1 reads SGDLS; CDR2 reads YYNGEE. Here the CDR3 reads CASSVEGGRAHNEQFF. CDR3 nucleotide sequence: TGTGCCAGCAGCGTAGAGGGCGGGAGGGCCCACAATGAGCAGTTCTTC.

The CDR3 is CASSPTSGGSTDTQYF. Written as DNA, the CDR3 is TGCGCCAGCAGCCCCACTAGCGGGGGTAGCACAGATACGCAGTATTTT. The rearrangement uses TRBV5-1 and TRBJ2-3, with TRBD2 matching over 11 bases. J lost 0 bases, V lost 4 bases, and 4 bases had no gene match. CDR3 length: 16 amino acids. The germline gives CDR1 SGHRS, CDR2 YFSETQ.

This clone appeared a single time. This chain connects TRBV3-1 (or the pseudogene TRBV3-2) to TRBJ2-7; possible D gene TRBD2, 6 bases. V shed 4 bases and J shed 1 base, with 14 bases lying between them. The CDR3 has 15 amino acids. The V gene's germline CDR1 is LGHDT and CDR2 YNNKEL (reference sequence). CDR3 loop: CASSRREVGSYEQYF. The CDR3, as DNA: TGTGCCAGCAGCCGGAGGGAGGTGGGGTCCTACGAGCAGTACTTC.

The chain employs TRBV6-5 and TRBJ1-2; no reliable D call. CDR1 is MNHEY and CDR2 is SVGAGI in the germline V gene. Trimming pared 2 bases from V and 8 bases from J, leaving 6 bases between. This CDR3 has 11 amino acids. The chain's CDR3 is CASSYVLGYTF. CDR3 bases: TGTGCCAGCAGTTACGTCTTGGGCTACACCTTC.

The chain is built from TRBV19 and TRBJ2-7; the D is unclear. From germline, CDR1 is LNHDA and CDR2 SQIVND (reference sequence). V gave up 6 bases and J gave up 7 bases, with 10 bases separating them. CDR3 length equals 11 residues. DNA of the CDR3: TGTGCCAGTAGGTCTCTAGAAGAGCAGTACTTC. It is translated as CASRSLEEQYF. Complete variable domain (other parts from reference TRBV19 and TRBJ2-7): DGGITQSPKYLFRKEGQNVTLSCEQNLNHDAMYWYRQDPGQGLRLIYYSQIVNDFQKGDIAEGYSVSREKKESFPLTVTSAQKNPTAFYLCASRSLEEQYFGPGTRLTVT.